The rows below give T cell receptor beta chains drawn from one sample of a study of T-cell reconstitution after alpha-beta-depleted transplantation in children. TCRdb passed the PCR reads through MiXCR, listing each CDR3 protein once. Here the sample spans fewer than 750,000 distinct CDR3 sequences, 27% being singletons. The sequenced sample was PBMCs, obtained before TCRalphabeta/CD19-depleted stem cell transplant. These receptors were taken from a boy under two years old with Wiskott-Aldrich syndrome, due to receive a stem cell transplant. Both conserved end residues are part of each CDR3. The D gene is left open where the match is weak. The size field is filled for only some rows; it gives once, few, many or a size class.

v_call	clone_size	j_call	d_call	cdr3_aa	cdr3_nt
TRBV6-5	-	TRBJ2-3	TRBD2	CASSYRLAGEVGGDTQYF	TGTGCCAGCAGTTACCGGCTAGCGGGAGAAGTAGGGGGAGATACGCAGTATTTT
TRBV28	few	TRBJ2-6	-	CASSFSGSGANVLTF	TGTGCCAGCAGTTTTTCCGGGTCCGGGGCCAACGTCCTGACTTTC
TRBV12-3/TRBV12-4	-	TRBJ2-3	-	CAVSRTDTQYF	TGTGCCGTCTCTCGCACAGATACGCAGTATTTT
TRBV12-3/TRBV12-4	-	TRBJ2-5	TRBD2	CASSLGGLVFLKETQYF	TGTGCCAGCAGTTTAGGAGGACTAGTATTTTTAAAAGAGACCCAGTACTTC
TRBV15	few	TRBJ2-4	TRBD1	CATSSGTGGDIQYF	TGTGCCACCAGCAGCGGGACAGGGGGGGACATTCAGTACTTC
TRBV9	-	TRBJ2-1	TRBD2	CASSVEGLAGVFNEQFF	TGTGCCAGCAGCGTAGAAGGGCTAGCGGGAGTTTTCAATGAGCAGTTCTTC
TRBV5-1	-	TRBJ2-3	-	CASSYDLDTDTQYF	TGCGCCAGCAGCTACGACCTAGACACAGATACGCAGTATTTT
TRBV20-1	-	TRBJ1-2	TRBD1	CSAGTGELYGYTF	TGCAGTGCCGGGACAGGGGAGCTCTATGGCTACACCTTC
TRBV20-1	-	TRBJ1-1	TRBD1	CSAGTGRRAFF	TGCAGTGCTGGGACAGGGAGGCGAGCTTTCTTT
TRBV12-3/TRBV12-4	-	TRBJ2-2	TRBD1	CASSLRTGGAGELFF	TGTGCCAGCAGTTTACGGACAGGGGGGGCCGGGGAGCTGTTTTTT
TRBV5-1	few	TRBJ2-7	TRBD2	CASSFLAGDYEQYF	TGCGCCAGCAGCTTCCTAGCGGGAGACTACGAGCAGTACTTC
TRBV5-1	many	TRBJ1-1	-	CASSLVLTRGTEAFF	TGCGCCAGCAGCTTGGTACTAACGCGGGGCACTGAAGCTTTCTTT